This T cell receptor beta chain was identified in a study of cytomegalovirus exposure and HLA in healthy donors. Findings and limits, study-wide: It was taken for granted in presence/absence analyses that sequencing depth across donors was roughly uniform. Productive status was seen about 90% or about 30% of the time for most TCR beta V segments in an earlier analysis. Reports showed the classifier diagnosing cytomegalovirus status with high specificity and sensitivity. Cytomegalovirus association was assigned to some 160 TCR beta chains.

The PCR ran on 60 Vbeta and 13 Jbeta primers. This table comes from immunoSEQ multiplex PCR, and its TCRdb copy is limited to in-frame clones, with some not included. The sample lists more than 150,000 clones; about 79% were seen once. A word on this clone: Its antigen is as yet unknown. The junction departs from the called germline gene at one end, perhaps through a read error.

This receptor was obtained from a young man in good health and CMV-seronegative. What was sequenced was PBMCs.

The chain's CDR3 is CASSTGTFSGGF. CDR3 sequence (DNA): TGTGCCAGCAGTACCGGGACCTTCTCCGGGGGGTTT. The chain has TRBV7-9 and TRBJ2-3, with 7 bases matching TRBD2. CDR3 length: 12 amino acids. Germline CDR1 is SEHNR and CDR2 is FQNEAQ (reference sequence). The variable domain in full, with the rest retrieved from reference TRBV7-9 and TRBJ2-3, is DTGVSQNPRHKITKRGQNVTFRCDPISEHNRLYWYRQTLGQGPEFLTYFQNEAQLEKSRLLSDRFSAERPKGSFSTLEIQRTEQGDSAMYLCASSTGTFSGGFGPGTRLTVL.